Sequencing of this T cell receptor beta chain was carried out in a study of shared T cell receptors in the human thymus. CDR3 length: 14 residues. Germline CDR1 LGHNA, CDR2 YSLEER. The ends lost 4 bases at V and 0 bases at J; junction bases unmatched: 2. The method was immunoSEQ multiplex PCR; TCRdb's version includes in-frame clones alone and lacks a portion of them. Of 640,000 or so clones in the sample, approximately 87% were seen once. This sample was shared with a second study, whose subject was human thymus T cells. Per that paper: Congenital heart defects were the reason for the corrective surgery that the donors, healthy Finnish infants, were having. Corrective cardiac surgery supplied the resected thymus tissue. Related studies found that unrelated individuals share highly overlapping thymic repertoires.

What was sequenced was thymocytes. The chain combines TRBV4-3 with TRBJ2-5, with 7 bases that match TRBD2. The sequence was collected from a boy less than two years old with a congenital heart defect. The DNA for the CDR3 is TGCGCCAGCAGCCCGCTAGCGGACCAAGAGACCCAGTACTTC. This translates into CASSPLADQETQYF.